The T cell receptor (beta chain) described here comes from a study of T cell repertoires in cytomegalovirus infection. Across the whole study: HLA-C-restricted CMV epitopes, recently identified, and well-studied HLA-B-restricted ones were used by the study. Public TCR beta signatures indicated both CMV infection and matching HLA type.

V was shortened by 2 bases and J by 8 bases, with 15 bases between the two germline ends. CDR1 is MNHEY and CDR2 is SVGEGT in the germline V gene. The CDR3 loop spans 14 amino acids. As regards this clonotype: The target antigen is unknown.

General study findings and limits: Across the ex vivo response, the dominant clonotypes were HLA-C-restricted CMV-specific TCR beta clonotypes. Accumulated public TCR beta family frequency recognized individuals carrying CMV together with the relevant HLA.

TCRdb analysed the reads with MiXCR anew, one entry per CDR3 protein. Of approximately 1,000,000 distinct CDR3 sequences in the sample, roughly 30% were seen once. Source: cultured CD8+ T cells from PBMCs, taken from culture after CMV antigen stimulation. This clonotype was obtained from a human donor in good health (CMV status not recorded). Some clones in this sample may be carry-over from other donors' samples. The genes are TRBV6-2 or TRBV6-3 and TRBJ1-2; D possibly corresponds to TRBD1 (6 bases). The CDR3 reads CASSYLGQKGGYTF. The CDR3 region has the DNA TGTGCCAGCAGTTACCTCGGACAGAAGGGAGGCTACACCTTC.